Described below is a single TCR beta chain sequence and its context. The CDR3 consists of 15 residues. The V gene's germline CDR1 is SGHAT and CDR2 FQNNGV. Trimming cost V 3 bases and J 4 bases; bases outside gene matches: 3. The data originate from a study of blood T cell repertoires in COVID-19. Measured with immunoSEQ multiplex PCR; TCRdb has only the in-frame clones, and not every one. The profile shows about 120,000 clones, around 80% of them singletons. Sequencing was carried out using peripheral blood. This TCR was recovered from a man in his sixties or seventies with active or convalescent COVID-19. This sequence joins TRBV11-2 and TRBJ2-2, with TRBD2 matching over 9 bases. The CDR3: CASSFSGSGTGELFF. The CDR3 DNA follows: TGTGCCAGCAGCTTTAGCGGGAGTGGCACCGGGGAGCTGTTTTTT.